One sample yielded the 16 T cell receptor beta chains listed below, sequenced in a study of cytomegalovirus exposure and HLA in healthy donors (TCRdb year 2017). The library was obtained by the immunoSEQ multiplex PCR assay. The multiplex PCR relied on a mix of 60 forward primers for TCR Vbeta segments and 13 reverse primers for TCR Jbeta segments. Imported from immuneACCESS, the table was reduced by TCRdb to in-frame sequences with V and J called. These copies leave out some clones; in studies compared against another copy, an unresolved V gene accounts for under half, and the cause of the remainder is not known. The sample's clone listing holds 110,000 to 150,000 clones. The top ten clones comprise 0.96% of the sample. Sequencing was done on a sample of PBMCs. Receptor source: a male donor in good health and CMV-seronegative.

V and J are TRBV11-3 and TRBJ2-1; no clear D. This CDR3 contains 16 residues. Trimming removed 0 bases from V and 4 bases from J, with 13 bases in between. Germline V gene lookup returns CDR1 SGHNT and CDR2 YENEEA. CDR3 loop: CASSLDPRGWYNEQFF. In DNA form, the CDR3 reads TGTGCCAGCAGCTTAGATCCCAGAGGTTGGTACAATGAGCAGTTCTTC.

The chain joins TRBV5-1 to TRBJ2-7; 8 positions match TRBD1. The CDR3 totals 12 residues. Germline V gene lookup returns CDR1 SGHRS and CDR2 YFSETQ. The junction had 2 bases not matched to a gene; V was cut back by 3 bases and J by 6 bases. The CDR3 sequence is CASSWTGTEQYF. The CDR3, as DNA: TGCGCCAGCAGCTGGACAGGGACCGAGCAGTACTTC.

This chain connects TRBV4-1 to TRBJ1-5; possibly TRBD1 for D (5 bases). From germline, CDR1 is MGHRA and CDR2 YSYEKL. The CDR3 extends over 17 amino acids. The V end lost 2 bases, the J end lost 4 bases, and 18 bases lay between the germline ends. The CDR3 DNA reads TGCGCCAGCAGCCAATCCCCTTCGACAGAGCCGAATCAGCCCCAGCATTTT. Translated, it gives CASSQSPSTEPNQPQHF.

The chain combines TRBV30 with TRBJ1-3; 11 nucleotides agree with TRBD1. The CDR3 length is 13 residues. With 3 bases clipped from V and 6 bases from J, the junction kept 1 base outside the gene matches. CDR1 and CDR2 from the germline V gene are GTSNPN and SVGIG (reference sequence). CDR3 sequence reads: CAWRDRGLNTIYF. CDR3 DNA sequence: TGTGCCTGGAGGGACAGGGGGCTAAACACCATATATTTT.

V and J are TRBV5-4 and TRBJ2-3; 8 bases are shared with TRBD1. CDR3 length: 15 amino acids. Germline lookup yields CDR1 SGHNT and CDR2 YYREEE (reference sequence). V shed 3 bases and J 3 bases; nucleotides not matched to a gene: 6. CDR3 sequence: CASSSTGVRTDTQYF. The CDR3 DNA reads TGTGCCAGCAGCTCGACAGGGGTGAGGACAGATACGCAGTATTTT.

The rearrangement joins TRBV6-5 to TRBJ2-4; 8 nucleotides line up with TRBD1. The CDR3 covers 15 residues. After removal of 10 bases from V and 7 bases from J, the junction contained 15 bases not matched to a gene. In germline, CDR1 is MNHEY, CDR2 SVGAGI. CDR3 coding DNA: TGTGCCATCCCCGACAGGGGTATGAAGGGGAACATTCAGTACTTC. It specifies CAIPDRGMKGNIQYF.

This chain connects TRBV9 to TRBJ1-1; a weak D match, TRBD1 (6 bases). The CDR3 runs to 14 residues. Looked up from germline, CDR1 is SGDLS and CDR2 is YYNGEE. V lost 0 bases to trimming and J lost 6 bases, with 12 bases between them. For the CDR3, the DNA is TGTGCCAGCAGCGTAGAACCTGGGGGCCCTGAAGCTTTCTTT. It is translated as CASSVEPGGPEAFF.

The chain recombines TRBV30 with TRBJ2-2; 7 positions match TRBD1. The ends lost 3 bases at V and 5 bases at J; junction bases unmatched: 9. This CDR3 comprises 15 residues. Looked up from germline, CDR1 is GTSNPN and CDR2 is SVGIG (reference sequence). The CDR3 spells CAWSNRGWGTGELFF. The CDR3 DNA sequence: TGTGCCTGGAGCAACAGGGGCTGGGGTACCGGGGAGCTGTTTTTT.

This chain uses TRBV30 with TRBJ2-1, with D possibly being TRBD1 (5 bases). Trimming cost V 5 bases and J 0 bases, with 11 bases left between them. The CDR3 consists of 14 residues. Germline CDR1 is GTSNPN and CDR2 is SVGIG (reference sequence). CDR3 protein: CAWVDSSSYNEQFF. As DNA, the CDR3 is TGTGCCTGGGTTGACAGCAGCTCCTACAATGAGCAGTTCTTC.

This chain joins TRBV13 and TRBJ1-2; 9 nucleotides match TRBD1. Germline CDR1 reads PRHDT; CDR2 reads FYEKMQ (reference sequence). Losses at the gene ends were 3 bases for V and 4 bases for J; bases not matched to a gene: 3. CDR3 length: 14 amino acids. In DNA form, the CDR3 reads TGTGCCAGCAGCTTGGGACAGGGAGGCTATGGCTACACCTTC. Its translation: CASSLGQGGYGYTF. Drawing the rest from reference TRBV13 and TRBJ1-2, the complete variable domain is AAGVIQSPRHLIKEKRETATLKCYPIPRHDTVYWYQQGPGQDPQFLISFYEKMQSDKGSIPDRFSAQQFSDYHSELNMSSLELGDSALYFCASSLGQGGYGYTFGSGTRLTVV.

CDR3: CASSLLAGGLGETQYF. The CDR3, as DNA: TGTGCCAGCAGCCTCCTAGCGGGGGGCCTCGGGGAGACCCAGTACTTC. The V gene is TRBV11-2, the J gene TRBJ2-5; TRBD2 matches at 11 bases. The CDR3 has 16 amino acids. Germline assignment: CDR1 SGHAT and CDR2 FQNNGV. The junction had 10 bases not matched to a gene; V was cut back by 5 bases and J by 5 bases.

The chain links TRBV6-6 to TRBJ1-2, with 9 bases aligning to TRBD1. Germline V gives CDR1 MNHNY, CDR2 SVGAGI (reference sequence). The trim removed 5 bases at V and 0 bases at J, leaving 4 bases unmatched. The CDR3 has 15 amino acids. CDR3 coding DNA: TGTGCCAGCAGTAACCGGGACAGGGCTAACTATGGCTACACCTTC. Its translation is CASSNRDRANYGYTF.

The chain uses TRBV6-5 and TRBJ2-7; D ambiguous. The CDR3 spans 12 residues. Germline lookup yields CDR1 MNHEY and CDR2 SVGAGI. V was shortened by 0 bases and J by 7 bases, with 7 bases between the two germline ends. CDR3 in DNA: TGTGCCAGCAGTTACTCTTGGCAAGAGCAGTACTTC. This gives the protein CASSYSWQEQYF.

The chain employs TRBV6-1 and TRBJ1-2; TRBD1 matches at 7 bases. CDR1 and CDR2 (germline): MNHNS, SASEGT. The CDR3 length is 15 residues. With V trimmed by 1 base and J by 4 bases, 6 bases remained unmatched. DNA of the CDR3: TGTGCCAGCAGTGAAGGGAGGGGGCTGTTCTATGGCTACACCTTC. Protein sequence: CASSEGRGLFYGYTF.

The gene calls are TRBV20-1 and TRBJ1-2, with D possibly TRBD1 on 6 matching bases. Germline values: CDR1 DFQATT, CDR2 SNEGSKA (reference sequence). CDR3 length: 11 amino acids. The ends were cut back, 8 bases at V and 4 bases at J, with 11 bases in the middle. This CDR3 is CSSGHTYGYTF. In DNA, the CDR3 is TGCAGTTCGGGACATACCTATGGCTACACCTTC.

CDR3 sequence (DNA): TGTGCTAGTGGGATCGGGGACAGTTCGAACACTGAAGCTTTCTTT. This translates into CASGIGDSSNTEAFF. The V gene is TRBV12-5, the J gene TRBJ1-1, with 7 bases that match TRBD1. The CDR3 loop spans 15 amino acids. J was trimmed by 1 base and V by 6 bases; bases with no gene match: 8. The germline V gene has CDR1 LGHNT and CDR2 FRNRAP.